These 5 T cell receptor beta chains originate from one sample sequenced in a study of control samples from healthy donors and cancer patients. This table comes from immunoSEQ multiplex PCR, and its TCRdb copy is limited to in-frame clones, with some not included. This sample yields roughly 41,000 clones, of which roughly 94% are seen a single time; approximately 24% belongs to the top ten. The sample consisted of blood. Receptors originate from a man in his fifties or sixties in good health.

This chain uses TRBV10-2 with TRBJ2-1; 11 positions agree with TRBD2. Germline assignment: CDR1 WSHSY and CDR2 SAAADI. V lost 2 bases to trimming and J lost 9 bases; unmatched junction nucleotides: 15. The CDR3 spans 18 residues. CDR3: CASSELSQTSGRRSEQFF. The CDR3 DNA reads TGCGCCAGCAGTGAGCTCAGTCAAACTAGCGGGAGAAGAAGTGAGCAGTTCTTC.

The CDR3 DNA follows: TGTGCCAGCAGCCACAGCGACAGGCGAAGACACGAGCAGTACTTC. It translates to CASSHSDRRRHEQYF. This chain uses TRBV7-9 with TRBJ2-7; D perhaps matches TRBD1 (6 bases). This CDR3 has 15 amino acids. Per germline, CDR1 SEHNR and CDR2 FQNEAQ (reference sequence). Trimming stripped 5 bases from V and 5 bases from J, with 19 bases between.

This sequence joins TRBV9 and TRBJ2-5; TRBD1 or TRBD2 may be the D gene (5 bases each). V lost 2 bases and J 5 bases, leaving 13 bases between the germline ends. The CDR3 sequence is 14 residues long. Germline V gives CDR1 SGDLS, CDR2 YYNGEE. DNA for the CDR3: TGTGCCAGCAGCGTTCCGGGGCTCGGGGAGACCCAGTACTTC. Its protein is CASSVPGLGETQYF.

This clone was seen once. The chain is built from TRBV11-3 and TRBJ2-5, with 7 bases matching TRBD1. Per the germline V gene, CDR1 is SGHNT and CDR2 is YENEEA. V lost 5 bases and J lost 6; bases outside the gene matches: 3. The CDR3 extends over 12 amino acids. CDR3 nucleotide sequence: TGTGCCAGCAGCCGACAGGGACAGACCCAGTACTTC. Its protein product is CASSRQGQTQYF. The full variable domain, in which reference TRBV11-3 and TRBJ2-5 provide the parts outside the CDR3, is EAGVVQSPRYKIIEKKQPVAFWCNPISGHNTLYWYLQNLGQGPELLIRYENEEAVDDSQLPKDRFSAERLKGVDSTLKIQPAELGDSAVYLCASSRQGQTQYFGPGTRLLVL.

To note about this clone: Mismatch with germline at one junction end may stem from a read error. The rearrangement links TRBV3-1 (or the pseudogene TRBV3-2) to TRBJ1-5, with D tentatively TRBD1 (6 bases). CDR3 length: 14 amino acids. Germline V lookup: CDR1 LGHDT, CDR2 YNNKEL (reference sequence). The CDR3 protein is CASSPDRSSQPQHF. The CDR3 bases are TGTGCCAGCAGCCCGGACAGAAGCAGTCAGCCCCAGCATTTT.